The T cell receptor (beta chain) under discussion was sequenced for a study of shared clonotypes between healthy human individuals. General study findings and limits: For sorted subsets, rarefaction showed incomplete sequencing despite large depth.

As to this clone: Its antigen is not known.

The method was immunoSEQ multiplex PCR; TCRdb's version includes in-frame clones alone and lacks a portion of them. The data hold over 750,000 clones, with 96% observed a single time. Trimming pared 2 bases from V and 4 bases from J, leaving 11 bases between. Per the germline V gene, CDR1 is SNHLY and CDR2 is FYNNEI. The CDR3 is 14 amino acids. Terminally differentiated effector memory CD45RA+ cells were excluded by CCR7 positive selection of CD45RO-negative cells. Sample: naive CD8+ T cells sorted from blood. This clonotype was sampled from a man younger than 45 in good health. The genes are TRBV2 and TRBJ1-1; D unresolved. CDR3 amino acids: CASSEPAEVTEAFF. The CDR3 nucleotides read TGTGCCAGCAGTGAACCCGCTGAGGTCACTGAAGCTTTCTTT.